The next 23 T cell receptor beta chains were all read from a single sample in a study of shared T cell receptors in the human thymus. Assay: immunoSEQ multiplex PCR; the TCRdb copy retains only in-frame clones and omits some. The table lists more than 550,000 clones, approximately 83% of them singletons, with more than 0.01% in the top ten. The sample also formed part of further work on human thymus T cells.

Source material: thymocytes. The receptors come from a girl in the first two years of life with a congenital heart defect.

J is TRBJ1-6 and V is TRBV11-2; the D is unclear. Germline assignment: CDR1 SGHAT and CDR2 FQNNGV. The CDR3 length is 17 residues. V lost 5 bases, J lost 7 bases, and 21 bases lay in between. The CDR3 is CASSPQYSLPLNSPLHF. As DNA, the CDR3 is TGTGCCAGCAGCCCTCAATACAGCCTACCTCTAAATTCACCCCTCCACTTT.

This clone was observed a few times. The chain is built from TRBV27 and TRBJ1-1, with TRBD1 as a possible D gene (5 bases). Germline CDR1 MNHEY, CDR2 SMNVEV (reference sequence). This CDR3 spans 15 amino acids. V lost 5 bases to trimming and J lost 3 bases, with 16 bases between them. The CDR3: CASSPRQNGDTEAFF. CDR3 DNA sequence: TGTGCCAGCAGTCCCCGACAGAACGGAGACACTGAAGCTTTCTTT.

The CDR3 DNA reads TGTGCCAGCAGCCCCCTTTCTACTAGCACAGATACGCAGTATTTT. Its protein product is CASSPLSTSTDTQYF. The chain joins TRBV4-2 to TRBJ2-3, with D hard to call. Trimming shortened V by 4 bases and J by 0 bases, and 11 bases separated the two germline ends. The CDR3 totals 15 residues. CDR1 and CDR2 from the germline V gene are LGHNA and YNFKEQ.

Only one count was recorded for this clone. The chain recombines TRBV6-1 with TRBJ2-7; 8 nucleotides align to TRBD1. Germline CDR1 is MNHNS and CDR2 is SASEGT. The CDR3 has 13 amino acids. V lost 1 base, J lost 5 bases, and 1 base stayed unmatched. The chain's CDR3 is CASSEDRGDEQYF. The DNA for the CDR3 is TGTGCCAGCAGTGAAGACAGGGGGGACGAGCAGTACTTC.

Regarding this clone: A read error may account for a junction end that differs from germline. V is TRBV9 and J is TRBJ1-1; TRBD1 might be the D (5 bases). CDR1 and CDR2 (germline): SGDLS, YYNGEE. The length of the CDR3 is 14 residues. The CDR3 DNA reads TGTGTCAGCAGCGCAGGGCCGGGGGTCACTGAAGCTTTCTTT. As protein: CVSSAGPGVTEAFF.

CDR3 protein: CASSDLGHPNYGYTF. In DNA, the CDR3 is TGTGCCAGCAGTGATCTGGGCCACCCTAACTATGGCTACACCTTC. The chain combines TRBV2 with TRBJ1-2; the D is unclear. Germline-derived CDR1 and CDR2 are SNHLY and FYNNEI. This CDR3 spans 15 amino acids. Trimming cost V 3 bases and J 0 bases, with 11 bases left between them.

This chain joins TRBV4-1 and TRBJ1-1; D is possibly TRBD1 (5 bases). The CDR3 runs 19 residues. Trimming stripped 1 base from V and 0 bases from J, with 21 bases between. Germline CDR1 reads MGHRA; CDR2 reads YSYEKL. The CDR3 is CASSQVSLEAGKLNTEAFF. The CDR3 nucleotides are TGCGCCAGCAGCCAAGTTAGTCTAGAAGCAGGGAAGTTGAACACTGAAGCTTTCTTT.

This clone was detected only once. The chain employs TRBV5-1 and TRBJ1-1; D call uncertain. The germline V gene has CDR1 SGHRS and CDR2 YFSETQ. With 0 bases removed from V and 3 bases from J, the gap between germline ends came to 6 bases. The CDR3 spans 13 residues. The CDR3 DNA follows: TGCGCCAGCAGCTTGGCCCCGGACACTGAAGCTTTCTTT. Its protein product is CASSLAPDTEAFF.

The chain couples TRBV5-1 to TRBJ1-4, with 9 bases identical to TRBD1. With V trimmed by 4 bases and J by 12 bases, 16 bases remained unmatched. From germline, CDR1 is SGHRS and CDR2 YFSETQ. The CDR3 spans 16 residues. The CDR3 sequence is CASSRRTGDDIFQLFF. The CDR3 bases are TGCGCCAGCAGCCGGAGGACAGGGGACGACATATTCCAACTGTTTTTT.

The CDR3 DNA sequence: TGTGCCAGCAGGTGGCAGGGGTCTCTTATCAACACCGGGGAGCTGTTTTTT. Its translation is CASRWQGSLINTGELFF. The chain joins TRBV27 to TRBJ2-2, with a tentative D call TRBD1 (6 bases). The germline CDR1 and CDR2 sequences are MNHEY and SMNVEV (reference sequence). The V gene lost 6 bases and the J gene lost 2 bases, with 19 bases spanning the gap. The CDR3 is 17 residues long.

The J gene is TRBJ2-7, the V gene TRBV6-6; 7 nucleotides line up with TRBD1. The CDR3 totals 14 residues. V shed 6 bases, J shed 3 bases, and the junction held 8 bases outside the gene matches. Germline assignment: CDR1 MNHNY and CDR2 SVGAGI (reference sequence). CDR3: CASRLGTAFYEQYF. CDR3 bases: TGTGCCAGCAGGCTCGGGACAGCCTTCTACGAGCAGTACTTC.

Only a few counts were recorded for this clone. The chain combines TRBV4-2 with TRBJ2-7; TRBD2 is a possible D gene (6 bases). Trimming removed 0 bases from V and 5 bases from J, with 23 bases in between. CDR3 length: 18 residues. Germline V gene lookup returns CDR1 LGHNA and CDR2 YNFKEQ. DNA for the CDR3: TGTGCCAGCAGCCAAGATCTCGTAGGGCGGACTATAGTCCACGAGCAGTACTTC. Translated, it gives CASSQDLVGRTIVHEQYF.

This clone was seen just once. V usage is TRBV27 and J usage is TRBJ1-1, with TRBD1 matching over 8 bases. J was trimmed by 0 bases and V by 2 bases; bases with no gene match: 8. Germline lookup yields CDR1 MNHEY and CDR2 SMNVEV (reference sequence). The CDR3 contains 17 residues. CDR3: CASSLGATGGLNTEAFF. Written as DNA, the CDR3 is TGTGCCAGCAGTTTAGGTGCCACAGGGGGGCTGAACACTGAAGCTTTCTTT.

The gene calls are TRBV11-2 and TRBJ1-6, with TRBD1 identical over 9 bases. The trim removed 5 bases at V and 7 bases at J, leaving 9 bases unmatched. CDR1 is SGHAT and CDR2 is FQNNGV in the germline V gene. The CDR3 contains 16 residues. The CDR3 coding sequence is TGTGCCAGCAGCCTGGACAGGGGAGAACCCAATTCACCCCTCCACTTT. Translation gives CASSLDRGEPNSPLHF.

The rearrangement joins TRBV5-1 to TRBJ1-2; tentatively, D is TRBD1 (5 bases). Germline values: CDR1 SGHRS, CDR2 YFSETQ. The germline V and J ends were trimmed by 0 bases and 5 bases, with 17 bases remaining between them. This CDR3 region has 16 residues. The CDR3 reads CASSLGGRQIPYGYTF. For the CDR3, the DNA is TGCGCCAGCAGCTTGGGGGGCCGCCAAATCCCTTATGGCTACACCTTC.

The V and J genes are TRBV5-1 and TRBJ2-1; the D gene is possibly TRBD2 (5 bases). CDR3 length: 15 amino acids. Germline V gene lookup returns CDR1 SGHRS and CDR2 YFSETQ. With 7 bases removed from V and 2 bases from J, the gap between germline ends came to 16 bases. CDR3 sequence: CASGSVERTYNEQFF. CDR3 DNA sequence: TGCGCCAGCGGCTCTGTAGAGCGGACCTACAATGAGCAGTTCTTC.

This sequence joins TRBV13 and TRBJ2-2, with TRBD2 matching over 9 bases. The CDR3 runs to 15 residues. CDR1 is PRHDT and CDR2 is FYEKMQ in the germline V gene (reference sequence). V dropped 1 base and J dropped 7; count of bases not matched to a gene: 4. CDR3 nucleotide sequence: TGTGCCAGCAGCTTAGCGCGGGGGGGTAGCGGGGAGCTGTTTTTT. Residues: CASSLARGGSGELFF.

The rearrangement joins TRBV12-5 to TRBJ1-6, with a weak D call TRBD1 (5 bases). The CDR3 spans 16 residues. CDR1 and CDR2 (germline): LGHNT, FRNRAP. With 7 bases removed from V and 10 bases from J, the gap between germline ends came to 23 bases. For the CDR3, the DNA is TGTGCTAGTGCCTCCACCCAACAGGCGCAGGTCTCACCCCTCCACTTT. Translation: CASASTQQAQVSPLHF.

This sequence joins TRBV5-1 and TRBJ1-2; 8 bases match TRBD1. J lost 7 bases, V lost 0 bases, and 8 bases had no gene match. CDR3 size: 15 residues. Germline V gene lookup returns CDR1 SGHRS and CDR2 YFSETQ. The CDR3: CASSLGRQGAAGYTF. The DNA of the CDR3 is TGCGCCAGCAGCTTGGGGAGGCAGGGGGCCGCTGGCTACACCTTC.

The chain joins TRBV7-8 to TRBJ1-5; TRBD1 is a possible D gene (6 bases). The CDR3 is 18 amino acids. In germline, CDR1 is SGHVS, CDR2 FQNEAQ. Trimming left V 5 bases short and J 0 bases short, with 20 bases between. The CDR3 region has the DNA TGTGCCAGCAGCCCCTATCGCGGCAGGGGCGGTAGCAATCAGCCCCAGCATTTT. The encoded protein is CASSPYRGRGGSNQPQHF.

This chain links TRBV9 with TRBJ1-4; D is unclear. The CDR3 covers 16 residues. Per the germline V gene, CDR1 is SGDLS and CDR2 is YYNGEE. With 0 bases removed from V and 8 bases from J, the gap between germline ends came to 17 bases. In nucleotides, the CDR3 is TGTGCCAGCAGCGTAGAGAGGGCCGCTTCGGGGGAAAAACTGTTTTTT. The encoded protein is CASSVERAASGEKLFF.

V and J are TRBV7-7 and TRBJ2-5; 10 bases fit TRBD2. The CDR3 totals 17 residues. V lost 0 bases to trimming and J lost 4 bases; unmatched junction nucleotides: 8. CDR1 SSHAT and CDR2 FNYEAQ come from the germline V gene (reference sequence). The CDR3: CASSLARLAGGLETQYF. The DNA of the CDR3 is TGTGCCAGCAGCTTAGCGCGCTTAGCGGGGGGTTTAGAGACCCAGTACTTC.

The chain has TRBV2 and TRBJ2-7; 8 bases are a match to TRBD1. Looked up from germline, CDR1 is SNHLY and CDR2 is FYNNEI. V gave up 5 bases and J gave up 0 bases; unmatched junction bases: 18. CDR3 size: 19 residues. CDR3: CASSRAGGLPLVSSYEQYF. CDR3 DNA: TGTGCCAGCAGTAGGGCAGGGGGCCTCCCCCTTGTAAGCTCCTACGAGCAGTACTTC.